A selection of T cell receptor beta chains follows, all from one sample in a study of T cells in Graves' hyperthyroidism and ophthalmopathy. One entry per CDR3 protein results from TCRdb running MiXCR on the multiplex PCR reads. This table has some 600,000 distinct CDR3 sequences, just over 45% appearing once. Sequencing used peripheral blood or thyroid tissue (not recorded which). These receptors all come from a woman in her late teens or twenties with Graves' hyperthyroidism. The CDR3 runs from the conserved cysteine through the conserved F or W. D genes are given only for firm matches. Size tells how often a clone was seen (once, few, many) or the class of an expanded clone, and some rows leave it out.

V gene: TRBV10-3
J gene: TRBJ2-7
clone size: few
D gene: TRBD2
CDR3 DNA: TGTGCCAGCAGTGAAGAGCTAGCGGGAGCGTACGAGCAGTACTTC
CDR3 protein: CASSEELAGAYEQYF

V gene: TRBV19
J gene: TRBJ2-6
clone size: -
D gene: -
CDR3 DNA: TGTGCCAGTAGTCCCCGCTCGACAGCACCCATACCGTCTGGGGCCAACGTCCTGACTTTC
CDR3 protein: CASSPRSTAPIPSGANVLTF

V gene: TRBV10-3
J gene: TRBJ2-7
clone size: -
D gene: TRBD1
CDR3 DNA: TGTGCCAGCAGTGAACCCACTCAGGGGGTCCACGAGCAGTACTTC
CDR3 protein: CASSEPTQGVHEQYF

V gene: TRBV10-3
J gene: TRBJ2-7
clone size: -
D gene: TRBD2
CDR3 DNA: TGTGCCATCAGTGAGTCCGCTAGCGGGAGTAACGAGCAGTACTTC
CDR3 protein: CAISESASGSNEQYF

V gene: TRBV7-3
J gene: TRBJ2-2
clone size: -
D gene: TRBD1
CDR3 DNA: TGCGCCAGCAGCCAAGTAGGACAGGCCCCCGGGGAGCTGTTTTTT
CDR3 protein: CASSQVGQAPGELFF

V gene: TRBV10-3
J gene: TRBJ1-2
clone size: -
D gene: TRBD1
CDR3 DNA: TGTGCCAGCAGTGCCCTTCCGGGACAGGGGAGAGGCTACACCTTC
CDR3 protein: CASSALPGQGRGYTF

V gene: TRBV2
J gene: TRBJ2-3
clone size: -
D gene: -
CDR3 DNA: TGTGCCAGCAGTGCAGGGCCGCCCGAGGTAGATACGCAGTATTTT
CDR3 protein: CASSAGPPEVDTQYF

V gene: TRBV7-9
J gene: TRBJ2-7
clone size: many
D gene: TRBD2
CDR3 DNA: TGTGCCAGCAGCAGACTAGCGTGGGAGCAGTACTTC
CDR3 protein: CASSRLAWEQYF

V gene: TRBV6-1
J gene: TRBJ1-4
clone size: -
D gene: -
CDR3 DNA: TGTGCCAGCAGTTATCTTGCTGGAACTAATGAAAAACTGTTTTTT
CDR3 protein: CASSYLAGTNEKLFF

V gene: TRBV9
J gene: TRBJ2-5
clone size: many
D gene: TRBD2
CDR3 DNA: TGTGCCAGCAGCGAAGAGCGGGAGGAGACCCAGTACTTC
CDR3 protein: CASSEEREETQYF

V gene: TRBV10-3
J gene: TRBJ2-6
clone size: -
D gene: -
CDR3 DNA: TGTGCCATCAAGGAGGGACAGAGGTTTTCTGGGGCCAACGTCCTGACTTTC
CDR3 protein: CAIKEGQRFSGANVLTF

V gene: TRBV29-1
J gene: TRBJ1-6
clone size: -
D gene: TRBD1
CDR3 DNA: TGCAGCCTGCCCCAGGGGGCGCGGAATTCACCCCTCCACTTT
CDR3 protein: CSLPQGARNSPLHF

V gene: TRBV7-9
J gene: TRBJ1-2
clone size: -
D gene: -
CDR3 DNA: TGTGCCAGCAGCCAAGACCGACAGTACTATGGCTACACCTTC
CDR3 protein: CASSQDRQYYGYTF

V gene: TRBV25-1
J gene: TRBJ2-1
clone size: -
D gene: -
CDR3 DNA: TGTGCCAGCAGTTTTGGCGTCAATGAGCAGTTCTTC
CDR3 protein: CASSFGVNEQFF

V gene: TRBV5-1
J gene: TRBJ1-6
clone size: few
D gene: -
CDR3 DNA: TGCGCCAGCAGCTTCGGCAGGGGAGGTTCACCCCTCCACTTT
CDR3 protein: CASSFGRGGSPLHF

V gene: TRBV2
J gene: TRBJ1-5
clone size: -
D gene: TRBD1
CDR3 DNA: TGTGCCAGCAGCATCGGGACAGGAGCCTATAGCAATCAGCCCCAGCATTTT
CDR3 protein: CASSIGTGAYSNQPQHF

V gene: TRBV7-9
J gene: TRBJ1-1
clone size: -
D gene: -
CDR3 DNA: TGTGCCAGCAGTAGGGGACACCTGGACACTGAAGCTTTCTTT
CDR3 protein: CASSRGHLDTEAFF

V gene: TRBV2
J gene: TRBJ1-6
clone size: many
D gene: -
CDR3 DNA: TGTGCCAGCAGTTTTGTTGATTCACCCCTCCACTTT
CDR3 protein: CASSFVDSPLHF

V gene: TRBV19
J gene: TRBJ2-7
clone size: -
D gene: -
CDR3 DNA: TGTGCCAGTAGTATAGAACTGCCGTCCTACGAGCAGTACTTC
CDR3 protein: CASSIELPSYEQYF

V gene: TRBV12-3/TRBV12-4
J gene: TRBJ2-7
clone size: many
D gene: -
CDR3 DNA: TGTGCCAGCACCCAGACAGGGGAGGGCGAGCAGTACTTC
CDR3 protein: CASTQTGEGEQYF

V gene: TRBV29-1
J gene: TRBJ1-1
clone size: few
D gene: TRBD1
CDR3 DNA: TGCAGCGTGGAAAAGCCACTAAGGGGACAGGGGGAAACTGAAGCTTTCTTT
CDR3 protein: CSVEKPLRGQGETEAFF

V gene: TRBV15
J gene: TRBJ1-2
clone size: -
D gene: TRBD1
CDR3 DNA: TGTGCCACCAGCAGAGGGGCAGGGGGTAGCTATGGCTACACCTTC
CDR3 protein: CATSRGAGGSYGYTF

V gene: TRBV24-1
J gene: TRBJ1-5
clone size: -
D gene: TRBD1
CDR3 DNA: TGTGCCACCAGTGGGGGTCGAGGGGGCCGACAGCCCCAGCATTTT
CDR3 protein: CATSGGRGGRQPQHF

V gene: TRBV2
J gene: TRBJ2-5
clone size: -
D gene: TRBD1
CDR3 DNA: TGTGCCAGCAGCGGGGACAGGGGGCGCGAAGAGACCCAGTACTTC
CDR3 protein: CASSGDRGREETQYF

V gene: TRBV7-8
J gene: TRBJ2-2
clone size: -
D gene: TRBD2
CDR3 DNA: TGTGCCAGCAGCTTAGAGGCTAGCGGCCTTGGCGGGGAGCTGTTTTTT
CDR3 protein: CASSLEASGLGGELFF

V gene: TRBV29-1
J gene: TRBJ1-1
clone size: -
D gene: -
CDR3 DNA: TGCAGCATGAACACTGAAGCTTTCTTT
CDR3 protein: CSMNTEAFF

V gene: TRBV7-8
J gene: TRBJ1-1
clone size: -
D gene: -
CDR3 DNA: TGTGCCAGCAGTATCCGGATGAACACTGAAGCTTTCTTT
CDR3 protein: CASSIRMNTEAFF

V gene: TRBV7-6
J gene: TRBJ2-5
clone size: -
D gene: TRBD2
CDR3 DNA: TGTGCCAGCAGCTCTGTCCCACTAGCGCCCAGCGGAGAGACCCAGTACTTC
CDR3 protein: CASSSVPLAPSGETQYF

V gene: TRBV2
J gene: TRBJ1-1
clone size: -
D gene: TRBD1
CDR3 DNA: TGTGCCACTTCCGGGACAGAAGAAGCTTTCTTT
CDR3 protein: CATSGTEEAFF

V gene: TRBV10-2
J gene: TRBJ1-2
clone size: -
D gene: TRBD1
CDR3 DNA: TGCGCCAGCAAACAGGGGATCTATGGCTACACCTTC
CDR3 protein: CASKQGIYGYTF

V gene: TRBV29-1
J gene: TRBJ1-2
clone size: many
D gene: -
CDR3 DNA: TGCAGCGTGGATGGGAGGGGAAGAGGCTATGGCTACACCTTC
CDR3 protein: CSVDGRGRGYGYTF

V gene: TRBV19
J gene: TRBJ2-2
clone size: -
D gene: TRBD1
CDR3 DNA: TGTGCCAGTAGTACTAACAGGGGGCTGGACACCGGGGAGCTGTTTTTT
CDR3 protein: CASSTNRGLDTGELFF

V gene: TRBV7-9
J gene: TRBJ2-1
clone size: -
D gene: TRBD2
CDR3 DNA: TGTGCAAGCGGTCTAGCGGGAAATGAGCAGTTCTTC
CDR3 protein: CASGLAGNEQFF

V gene: TRBV20-1
J gene: TRBJ2-7
clone size: few
D gene: -
CDR3 DNA: TGCAGTGCTAGAGGTGAAACAGGACGGCAAGACGAGCAGTACTTC
CDR3 protein: CSARGETGRQDEQYF

V gene: TRBV10-3
J gene: TRBJ1-1
clone size: -
D gene: -
CDR3 DNA: TGTGCCAGCAGTCCCCCGGGGGGGTACACTGAAGCTTTCTTT
CDR3 protein: CASSPPGGYTEAFF

V gene: TRBV29-1
J gene: TRBJ2-5
clone size: -
D gene: TRBD2
CDR3 DNA: TGCAGCGTTAGTGGTGGCGGGAGGGCAGAGACCCAGTACTTC
CDR3 protein: CSVSGGGRAETQYF

V gene: TRBV7-2
J gene: TRBJ2-7
clone size: few
D gene: -
CDR3 DNA: TGTGCCAGCAGCTCTATGACAGGGAGGGCCGAGCAGTACTTC
CDR3 protein: CASSSMTGRAEQYF

V gene: TRBV2
J gene: TRBJ2-5
clone size: -
D gene: -
CDR3 DNA: TGTGCCAGCAGCGCTGGGATAGGGCCTCAAGAGACCCAGTACTTC
CDR3 protein: CASSAGIGPQETQYF

V gene: TRBV11-2
J gene: TRBJ2-7
clone size: few
D gene: -
CDR3 DNA: TGTGCCAGCAGCGCCCGGAGAGGGCGGACCTACGAGCAGTACTTC
CDR3 protein: CASSARRGRTYEQYF

V gene: TRBV7-8
J gene: TRBJ1-1
clone size: -
D gene: -
CDR3 DNA: TGTGCCAGCAGCTCCTACCGGCCAAAGAACACTGAAGCTTTCTTT
CDR3 protein: CASSSYRPKNTEAFF

V gene: TRBV6-4
J gene: TRBJ1-6
clone size: -
D gene: -
CDR3 DNA: TGTGCCAGCAGTGACCGGGGAAGTTCACCCCTCCACTTT
CDR3 protein: CASSDRGSSPLHF